This T cell receptor (beta chain) was captured in a study of T-cell reconstitution after alpha-beta-depleted transplantation in children. Unique molecular identifiers were used in preparing the TCRbeta library. TCRdb independently ran MiXCR on the PCR reads; one entry per CDR3 protein. The sample has roughly 200,000 distinct CDR3 sequences, about 15% seen once. CDR3 length equals 11 residues. Looked up from germline, CDR1 is MNHEY and CDR2 is SVGAGI. Trimming left V 8 bases short and J 9 bases short, with 8 bases between. Sequenced here: PBMCs from the stem cell graft donor, sampled from the stem cell graft. The rearrangement uses TRBV6-5 and TRBJ1-6; D is unclear. The clonotype comes from a human donor who donated a stem cell graft to a child with acute lymphoblastic leukemia. CDR3 protein: CASGWGSPLHF. CDR3 sequence (DNA): TGTGCCAGCGGCTGGGGTTCACCCCTCCACTTT.